Presented here are 21 T cell receptor beta chains from one specimen sequenced in a study of response to subunit inactivated influenza vaccine. In TCRdb, the RT-PCR reads were re-called with MiXCR into one record per CDR3 protein. This sample carries more than 550,000 distinct CDR3 sequences, approximately 10% of them seen once, and the ten largest clones take more than 9.5%. This sample also belongs to another study, concerning T cells expressing NK-cell markers. This second report adds: Libraries used 5'RACE template switching adding universal primer site and UMIs.

The sequences come from PBMCs from blood, collected on the day of vaccination. Every receptor here comes from a man over 45 who received an inactivated influenza vaccine.

In its sample, this clonotype was seen a few times. This sequence joins TRBV20-1 and TRBJ2-2; unclear D gene. The CDR3 is 14 residues long. Germline CDR1 and CDR2: DFQATT and SNEGSKA (reference sequence). The V end was cut by 5 bases, the J end by 1 base, with 11 bases between. CDR3 in amino acids: CSAVQPKNTGELFF. CDR3 sequence (DNA): TGCAGTGCTGTGCAGCCGAAGAACACCGGGGAGCTGTTTTTT.

This clonotype was recorded many times. The rearrangement uses TRBV20-1 and TRBJ1-5; D is undetermined. The germline V gene encodes CDR1 DFQATT and CDR2 SNEGSKA (reference sequence). The CDR3 runs 11 residues. With 3 bases removed from V and 10 bases from J, the gap between germline ends came to 10 bases. CDR3 nucleotide sequence: TGCAGTGCTAGTGCTGTCGGCCCCCAGCATTTT. Amino acid sequence: CSASAVGPQHF.

The genes are TRBV7-9 and TRBJ2-7; D not certain. The V and J ends lost 5 bases and 3 bases respectively, with 8 bases between them. Germline CDR1 and CDR2: SEHNR and FQNEAQ (reference sequence). The CDR3 has 12 amino acids. The CDR3 DNA is TGTGCCAGCAGCAAGGACGGCTACGAGCAGTACTTC. It encodes CASSKDGYEQYF.

This clonotype showed up many times. The chain has TRBV4-2 and TRBJ2-7; 11 bases match TRBD2. The V segment lost 3 bases and the J segment 2 bases; nucleotides outside the gene matches: 3. Germline CDR1 reads LGHNA; CDR2 reads YNFKEQ. The CDR3 has 15 residues. The CDR3 spells CASSHGLAGTYEQYF. The CDR3 bases are TGTGCCAGCAGCCATGGACTAGCGGGTACCTACGAGCAGTACTTC.

This clonotype was detected many times. The rearrangement links TRBV29-1 to TRBJ1-4; unclear D gene. The CDR3 contains 13 residues. Trimming left V 5 bases short and J 7 bases short, with 14 bases between. The V gene's germline CDR1 is SQVTM and CDR2 ANQGSEA. The CDR3 nucleotides are TGCAGCGTTTTAGGGCCGGACGGTGAAAAACTGTTTTTT. Translating it yields CSVLGPDGEKLFF. Full variable domain (remainder filled in from reference TRBV29-1 and TRBJ1-4): SAVISQKPSRDICQRGTSLTIQCQVDSQVTMMFWYRQQPGQSLTLIATANQGSEATYESGFVIDKFPISRPNLTFSTLTVSNMSPEDSSIYLCSVLGPDGEKLFFGSGTQLSVL.

This clonotype came up a few times. Germline is not matched at one junction end, which may reflect a read error. The genes are TRBV2 and TRBJ2-5; D is tentatively TRBD1 or TRBD2 (5 bases each). Germline lookup yields CDR1 SNHLY and CDR2 FYNNEI. This CDR3 is 11 amino acids long. CDR3 loop: CASSEDWDATF. CDR3 DNA: TGTGCCAGCAGTGAAGATTGGGACGCTACCTTC.

The genes are TRBV7-9 and TRBJ2-1; D might be TRBD1 (5 bases). CDR1 is SEHNR, CDR2 FQNEAQ, per germline (reference sequence). Trimming pared 3 bases from V and 10 bases from J, leaving 13 bases between. The CDR3 extends over 13 amino acids. CDR3 DNA sequence: TGTGCCAGCAGCTTGGTCCAGGGTAGCGAGCAGTTCTTC. This gives the protein CASSLVQGSEQFF.

There are a few counts of this clonotype. The chain couples TRBV4-3 to TRBJ2-7; 8 positions match TRBD2. V lost 4 bases and J lost 0; bases outside the gene matches: 14. Per the germline V gene, CDR1 is LGHNA and CDR2 is YSLEER. This CDR3 is built from 18 residues. In DNA, the CDR3 is TGCGCCAGCAGCCTGCGGGCTAGCGGGTCCAGAAGCTCCTACGAGCAGTACTTC. Protein product: CASSLRASGSRSSYEQYF.

This chain links TRBV12-3 or TRBV12-4 with TRBJ2-3; no clear D. The CDR3 has 14 amino acids. V lost 6 bases and J lost 5, with 15 bases in between. DNA of the CDR3: TGTGCCAGCAGAGCCTCCCTCCTAGTAGATACGCAGTATTTT. Protein: CASRASLLVDTQYF.

This clonotype was observed a few times. The chain employs TRBV20-1 and TRBJ2-1, with unresolved D. The germline V gene has CDR1 DFQATT and CDR2 SNEGSKA (reference sequence). With 2 bases removed from V and 6 bases from J, the gap between germline ends came to 11 bases. The CDR3 extends over 13 amino acids. CDR3 protein: CSARLVAANEQFF. CDR3 in DNA: TGCAGTGCTAGACTGGTAGCCGCCAATGAGCAGTTCTTC.

The table lists this clonotype with a few counts. The CDR3 DNA is TGCGCCAGCAGCTCCACCACCACAACAAAGACTATAACAGATACGCAGTATTTT. As protein: CASSSTTTTKTITDTQYF. The chain is built from TRBV5-1 and TRBJ2-3; the D gene is possibly TRBD2 (5 bases). The length of the CDR3 is 18 residues. The germline V gene encodes CDR1 SGHRS and CDR2 YFSETQ. Trimming removed 3 bases at V and 3 bases at J, with 23 bases between.

The sample holds a few counts of this clonotype. The chain joins TRBV28 to TRBJ2-5; unclear D gene. Germline CDR1 is MDHEN and CDR2 is SYDVKM. V was trimmed by 4 bases and J by 0 bases, leaving 12 bases between them. This CDR3 contains 15 residues. The CDR3 DNA follows: TGTGCCAGCAGTTCCGATTCCTCGTACCAAGAGACCCAGTACTTC. Protein: CASSSDSSYQETQYF.

This clonotype was counted between two and nine times. The rearrangement links TRBV29-1 to TRBJ1-2; 7 bases map to TRBD1. This CDR3 has 14 residues. Germline values: CDR1 SQVTM, CDR2 ANQGSEA. The junction had 13 bases not matched to a gene; V was cut back by 6 bases and J by 6 bases. CDR3 nucleotide sequence: TGCAGCGTCTATTATCGGACAGGTCGCGATGGCTACACCTTC. The encoded protein is CSVYYRTGRDGYTF.

The rearrangement joins TRBV6-2 or TRBV6-3 to TRBJ2-7; tentatively, D is TRBD1 (5 bases). The germline V and J ends were trimmed by 7 bases and 5 bases, with 18 bases remaining between them. CDR3 size: 14 residues. CDR1 and CDR2 (germline): MNHEY, SVGEGT. CDR3 nucleotides: TGTGCCAGCATGTTATCCCCCAGGGTCCACGAGCAGTACTTC. Its translation is CASMLSPRVHEQYF.

J is TRBJ2-3 and V is TRBV27; either TRBD1 or TRBD2 may fit D (5 bases each). V was shortened by 4 bases and J by 6 bases, with 14 bases between the two germline ends. Germline V gene data show CDR1 as MNHEY and CDR2 as SMNVEV (reference sequence). The CDR3 extends over 14 amino acids. The CDR3 DNA sequence: TGTGCCAGCAGTTGGGGGTCTTACACGGATACGCAGTATTTT. Amino acid sequence: CASSWGSYTDTQYF.

The chain links TRBV5-1 to TRBJ2-2; a possible D gene is TRBD2 (5 bases). The CDR3 extends over 13 amino acids. V was clipped by 5 bases and J by 3 bases, with 8 bases between them. CDR1 is SGHRS, CDR2 YFSETQ, per germline. The CDR3 nucleotides read TGCGCCAGCAGAGGAGCGGACACCGGGGAGCTGTTTTTT. Protein product: CASRGADTGELFF.

The sample holds a few counts of this clonotype. The chain links TRBV18 to TRBJ2-7; D unresolved. The CDR3 is 12 amino acids. With 3 bases removed from V and 5 bases from J, the gap between germline ends came to 8 bases. Germline CDR1 and CDR2: KGHSH and LQKENI. The CDR3 bases are TGTGCCAGCTCACCGGGTTTTGACGAGCAGTACTTC. This gives the protein CASSPGFDEQYF.

This clonotype was observed many times. This rearrangement joins TRBV19 to TRBJ2-5; D is unclear. The CDR3 is made up of 14 amino acids. The V end lost 3 bases, the J end lost 3 bases, and 11 bases lay between the germline ends. Germline V CDR1 and CDR2: LNHDA, SQIVND (reference sequence). Here the CDR3 reads CASSMGRIKETQYF. For the CDR3, the DNA is TGTGCCAGTAGTATGGGCCGGATAAAAGAGACCCAGTACTTC.

This clonotype turned up a few times. The J gene is TRBJ2-3, the V gene TRBV12-3 or TRBV12-4; 9 bases match TRBD1. Unmatched junction bases numbered 9, after V lost 5 bases and J lost 15 bases. CDR3 length: 12 amino acids. The CDR3, as DNA: TGTGCCAGCAGTCCTAGGGTCACAGGGGGCTATTTT. Its translation: CASSPRVTGGYF.

CDR3 in amino acids: CASSLRGGVSNQPQHF. CDR3 bases: TGTGCCAGCAGCTTAAGAGGGGGGGTAAGCAATCAGCCCCAGCATTTT. The chain employs TRBV7-8 and TRBJ1-5; the D gene is possibly TRBD1 (6 bases). The CDR3 runs 16 residues. Deletions cut 2 bases from V and 1 base from J, with 12 bases between. Germline V CDR1 and CDR2: SGHVS, FQNEAQ. The variable domain in full, completed from reference TRBV7-8 and TRBJ1-5, reads GAGVSQSPRYKVAKRGQDVALRCDPISGHVSLFWYQQALGQGPEFLTYFQNEAQLDKSGLPSDRFFAERPEGSVSTLKIQRTQQEDSAVYLCASSLRGGVSNQPQHFGDGTRLSIL.

This clonotype occurred a few times. This chain joins TRBV28 and TRBJ2-1; 12 bases fit TRBD2. This CDR3 is built from 16 residues. V was clipped by 3 bases and J by 9 bases; unmatched bases: 9. Germline CDR1 MDHEN, CDR2 SYDVKM. CDR3 sequence: CASSLKASGRAGEQFF. CDR3 nucleotides: TGTGCCAGCAGTTTGAAGGCTAGCGGGAGGGCCGGTGAGCAGTTCTTC.